The text below deals with one T cell receptor (beta chain). The sample is drawn from a study of blood T cell repertoires in COVID-19. Overall study: In each case, the material was cDNA or gDNA derived from T cells, B-cell-depleted T cells, or PBMCs.

The data were produced by immunoSEQ multiplex PCR, yet TCRdb's version contains in-frame clones alone and is incomplete. The sample yields around 300,000 clones, 70% to 90% seen once. With V trimmed by 5 bases and J by 11 bases, 12 bases remained unmatched. This CDR3 has 16 amino acids. From germline, CDR1 is KGHDR and CDR2 SFDVKD. Seattle patient enrollment occurred during active infection, with longitudinal follow-up thereafter. This TCR came from a woman aged 70 to 79 with COVID-19, enrolled during active disease. The chain carries TRBV24-1 and TRBJ2-3, with TRBD2 identical over 13 bases. Sequenced material: peripheral blood. CDR3 amino acids: CATSAYTSGGGYEQYF. In nucleotides, the CDR3 is TGTGCCACCAGTGCCTATACTAGCGGGGGGGGCTATGAGCAGTATTTT.